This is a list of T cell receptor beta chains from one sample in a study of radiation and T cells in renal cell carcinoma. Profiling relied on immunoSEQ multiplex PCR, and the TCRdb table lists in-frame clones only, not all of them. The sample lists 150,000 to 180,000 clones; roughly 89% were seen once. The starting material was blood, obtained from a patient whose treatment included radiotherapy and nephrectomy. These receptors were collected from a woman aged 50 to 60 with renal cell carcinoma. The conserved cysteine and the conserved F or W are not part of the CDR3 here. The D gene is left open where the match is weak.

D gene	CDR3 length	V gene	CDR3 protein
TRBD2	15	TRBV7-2	ASSLAPGLAMQETQY
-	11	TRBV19	ASSAGRENGYT
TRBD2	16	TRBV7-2	ASSIGLAGGLGTGELF
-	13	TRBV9	ASSVVADSNYGYT
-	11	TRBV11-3	ASSLDTRNEQF
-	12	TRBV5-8	ASSLVRAWGGYT
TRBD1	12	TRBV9	ASSLRDRGAEAF
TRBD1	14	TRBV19	ASSTPRTGKLTEAF
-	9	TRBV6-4	ASSRSGEQY
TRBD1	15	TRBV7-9	ASSLAGSGQGFSEQF